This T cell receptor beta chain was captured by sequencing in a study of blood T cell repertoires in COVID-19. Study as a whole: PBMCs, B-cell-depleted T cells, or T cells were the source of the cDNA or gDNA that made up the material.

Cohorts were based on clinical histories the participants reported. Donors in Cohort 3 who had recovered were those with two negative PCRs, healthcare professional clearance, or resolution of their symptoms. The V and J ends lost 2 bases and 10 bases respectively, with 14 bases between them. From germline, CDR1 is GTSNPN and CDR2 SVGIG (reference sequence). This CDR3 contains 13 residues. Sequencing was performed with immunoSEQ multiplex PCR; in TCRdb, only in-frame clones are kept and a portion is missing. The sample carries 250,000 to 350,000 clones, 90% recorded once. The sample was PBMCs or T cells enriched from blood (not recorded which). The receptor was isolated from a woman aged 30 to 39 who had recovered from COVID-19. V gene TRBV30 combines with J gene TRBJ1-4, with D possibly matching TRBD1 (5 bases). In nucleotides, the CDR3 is TGTGCCTGGAGTCCCGGATACGGGGGAAAACTGTTTTTT. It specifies CAWSPGYGGKLFF.